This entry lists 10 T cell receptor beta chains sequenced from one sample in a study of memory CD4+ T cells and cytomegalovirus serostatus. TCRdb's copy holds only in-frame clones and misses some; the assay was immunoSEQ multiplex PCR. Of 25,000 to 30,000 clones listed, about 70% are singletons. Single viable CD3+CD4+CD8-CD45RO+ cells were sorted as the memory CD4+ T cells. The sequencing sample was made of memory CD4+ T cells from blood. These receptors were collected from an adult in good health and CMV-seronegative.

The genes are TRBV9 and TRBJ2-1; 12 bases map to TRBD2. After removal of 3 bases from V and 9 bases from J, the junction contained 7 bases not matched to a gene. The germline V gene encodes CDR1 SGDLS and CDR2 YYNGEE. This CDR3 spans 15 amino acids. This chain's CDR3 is CASSGGTSGWVEQFF. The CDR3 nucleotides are TGTGCCAGCAGCGGTGGGACTAGCGGGTGGGTTGAGCAGTTCTTC.

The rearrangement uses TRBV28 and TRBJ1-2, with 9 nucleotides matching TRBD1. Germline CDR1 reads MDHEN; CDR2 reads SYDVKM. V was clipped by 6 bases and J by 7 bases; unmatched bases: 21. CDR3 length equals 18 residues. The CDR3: CASRILNRGTGRIFGYTF. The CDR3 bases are TGTGCCAGCAGGATTCTAAATAGGGGGACAGGGAGGATATTTGGCTACACCTTC.

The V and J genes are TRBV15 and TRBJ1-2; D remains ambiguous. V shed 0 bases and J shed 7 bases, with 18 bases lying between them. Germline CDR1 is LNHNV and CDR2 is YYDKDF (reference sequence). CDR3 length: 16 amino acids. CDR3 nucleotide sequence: TGTGCCACCAGCAGAGATCGAGATAACCTAGCGATTGGCTACACCTTC. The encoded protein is CATSRDRDNLAIGYTF.

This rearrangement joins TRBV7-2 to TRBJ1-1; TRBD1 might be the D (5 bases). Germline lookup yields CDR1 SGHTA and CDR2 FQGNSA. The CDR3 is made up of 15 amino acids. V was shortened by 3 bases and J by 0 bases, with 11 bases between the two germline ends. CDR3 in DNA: TGTGCCAGCAGCTTCGGGGCAGGGCTGAACACTGAAGCTTTCTTT. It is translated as CASSFGAGLNTEAFF. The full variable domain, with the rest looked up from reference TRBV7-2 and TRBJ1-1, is GAGVSQSPSNKVTEKGKDVELRCDPISGHTALYWYRQSLGQGLEFLIYFQGNSAPDKSGLPSDRFSAERTGGSVSTLTIQRTQQEDSAVYLCASSFGAGLNTEAFFGQGTRLTVV.

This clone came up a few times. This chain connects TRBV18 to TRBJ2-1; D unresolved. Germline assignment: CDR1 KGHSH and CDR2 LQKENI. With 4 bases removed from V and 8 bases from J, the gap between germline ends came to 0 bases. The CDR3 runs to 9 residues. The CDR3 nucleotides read TGTGCCAGCTCACATGAGCAGTTCTTC. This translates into CASSHEQFF.

CDR3 bases: TGTGCCAGCAGCTTTAGCGGGAGTAAAGAGACCCAGTACTTC. Translation: CASSFSGSKETQYF. This chain uses TRBV11-2 with TRBJ2-5; 9 bases map to TRBD2. V trimming: 3 bases; J trimming: 3 bases; junction bases outside the gene matches: 2. The CDR3 has 14 residues. Germline V lookup: CDR1 SGHAT, CDR2 FQNNGV.

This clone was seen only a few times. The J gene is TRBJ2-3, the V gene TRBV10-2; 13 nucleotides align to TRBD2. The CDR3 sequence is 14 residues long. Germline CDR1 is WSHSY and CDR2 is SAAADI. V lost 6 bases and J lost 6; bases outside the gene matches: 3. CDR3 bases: TGCGCCAGCAGGGGGACTAGCGGGGTGGATACGCAGTATTTT. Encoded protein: CASRGTSGVDTQYF.

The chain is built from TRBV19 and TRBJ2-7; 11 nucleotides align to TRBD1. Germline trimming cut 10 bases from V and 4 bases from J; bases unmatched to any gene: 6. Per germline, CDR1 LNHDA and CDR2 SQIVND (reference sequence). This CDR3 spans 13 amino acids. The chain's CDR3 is CAIWTGGSYEQYF. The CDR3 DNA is TGTGCCATTTGGACAGGGGGCTCATACGAGCAGTACTTC. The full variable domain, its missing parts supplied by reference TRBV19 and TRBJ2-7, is DGGITQSPKYLFRKEGQNVTLSCEQNLNHDAMYWYRQDPGQGLRLIYYSQIVNDFQKGDIAEGYSVSREKKESFPLTVTSAQKNPTAFYLCAIWTGGSYEQYFGPGTRLTVT.

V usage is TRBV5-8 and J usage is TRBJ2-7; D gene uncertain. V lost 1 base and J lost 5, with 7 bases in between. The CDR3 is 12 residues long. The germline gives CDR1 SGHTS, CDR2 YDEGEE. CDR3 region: CASSLSWNEQYF. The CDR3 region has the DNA TGTGCCAGCAGCTTGTCTTGGAACGAGCAGTACTTC.

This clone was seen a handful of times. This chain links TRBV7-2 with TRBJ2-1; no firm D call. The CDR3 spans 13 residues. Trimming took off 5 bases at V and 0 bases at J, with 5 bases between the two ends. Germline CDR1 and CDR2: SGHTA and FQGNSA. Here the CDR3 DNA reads TGTGCCAGCAGCGCAAGCTCCTACAATGAGCAGTTCTTC. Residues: CASSASSYNEQFF. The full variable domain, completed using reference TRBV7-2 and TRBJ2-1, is GAGVSQSPSNKVTEKGKDVELRCDPISGHTALYWYRQSLGQGLEFLIYFQGNSAPDKSGLPSDRFSAERTGGSVSTLTIQRTQQEDSAVYLCASSASSYNEQFFGPGTRLTVL.